Shown below are 4 T cell receptor beta chains from a single sample sequenced in a study of response to subunit inactivated influenza vaccine. Each CDR3 protein is one row after TCRdb ran MiXCR on the RT-PCR reads. The table lists 450,000 to 700,000 distinct CDR3 sequences, roughly 15% of them singletons, with more than 9.5% in the top ten. The sequencing here drew on PBMCs from blood, taken roughly 12 days after vaccination. The receptor source for this set is a man aged 45-65 years who received an inactivated influenza vaccine.

This clonotype has more than one count but fewer than ten. This chain connects TRBV4-3 to TRBJ2-3, with TRBD2 identical over 8 bases. This CDR3 comprises 15 residues. Trimming cost V 0 bases and J 5 bases; bases outside gene matches: 4. CDR1 LGHNA and CDR2 YSLEER come from the germline V gene. CDR3 nucleotides: TGCGCCAGCAGCCAAGATCCCGCGGGGGGAGATACGCAGTATTTT. This codes for CASSQDPAGGDTQYF.

This clonotype was detected many times. This chain links TRBV24-1 with TRBJ1-5; D gene unclear. From germline, CDR1 is KGHDR and CDR2 SFDVKD. The length of the CDR3 is 14 residues. Trimming cost V 0 bases and J 1 base, with 3 bases left between them. The CDR3 region has the DNA TGTGCCACCAGTGATTTGCGGAGCAATCAGCCCCAGCATTTT. It specifies CATSDLRSNQPQHF.

This clonotype was picked up a small number of times. This sequence joins TRBV3-1 and TRBJ1-2, with 7 bases that match TRBD1. Germline V lookup: CDR1 LGHDT, CDR2 YNNKEL (reference sequence). The ends lost 0 bases at V and 9 bases at J; junction bases unmatched: 4. This CDR3 has 13 residues. The CDR3 region has the DNA TGTGCCAGCAGCCAAGACGACAGGGCTCGCTACACCTTC. Translation gives CASSQDDRARYTF.

In this sample, this clonotype turned up many times. As DNA, the CDR3 is TGTGCCAGCAGCTTGCAGGGACTAGCGGGAGTAAATGAGCAGTTCTTC. It codes for CASSLQGLAGVNEQFF. The chain has TRBV7-2 and TRBJ2-1; 14 bases are shared with TRBD2. J gave up 7 bases and V 3 bases, and 5 bases lay outside the gene matches. This CDR3 contains 16 residues. Germline CDR1 and CDR2: SGHTA and FQGNSA.